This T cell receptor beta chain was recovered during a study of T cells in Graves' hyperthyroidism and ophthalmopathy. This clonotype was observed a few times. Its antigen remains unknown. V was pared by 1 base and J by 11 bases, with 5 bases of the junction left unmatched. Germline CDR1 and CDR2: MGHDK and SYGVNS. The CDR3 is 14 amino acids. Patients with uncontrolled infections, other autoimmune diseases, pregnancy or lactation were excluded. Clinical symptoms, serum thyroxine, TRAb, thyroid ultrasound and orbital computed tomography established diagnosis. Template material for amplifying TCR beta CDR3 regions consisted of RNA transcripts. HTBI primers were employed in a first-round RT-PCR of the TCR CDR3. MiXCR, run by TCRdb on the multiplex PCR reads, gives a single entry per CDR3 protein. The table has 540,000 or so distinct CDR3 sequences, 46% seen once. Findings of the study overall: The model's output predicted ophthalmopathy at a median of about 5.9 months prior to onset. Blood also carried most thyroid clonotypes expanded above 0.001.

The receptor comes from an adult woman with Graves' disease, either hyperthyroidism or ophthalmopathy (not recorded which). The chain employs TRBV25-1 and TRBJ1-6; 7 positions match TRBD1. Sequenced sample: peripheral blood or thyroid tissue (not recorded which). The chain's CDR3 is CASSELTGRTPLHF. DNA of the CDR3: TGTGCCAGCAGTGAATTGACAGGGAGGACACCCCTCCACTTT. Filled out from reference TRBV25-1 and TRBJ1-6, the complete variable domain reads EADIYQTPRYLVIGTGKKITLECSQTMGHDKMYWYQQDPGMELHLIHYSYGVNSTEKGDLSSESTVSRIRTEHFPLTLESARPSHTSQYLCASSELTGRTPLHFGNGTRLTVT.